The 19 T cell receptor beta chains below all came from one sample that was sequenced in a study of beta chain features in type 1 diabetes. Isolated RNA was reverse transcribed in full, so expressed TCRB transcripts were sequenced. Sequencing was performed with immunoSEQ multiplex PCR; in TCRdb, only in-frame clones are kept and a portion is missing. This table holds 250,000 to 350,000 clones, 14% found once. Sequenced input: central memory CD4+ T cells from blood. All receptors derive from a man aged 30 to 39 in good health.

This clone came up a few times. The V and J genes are TRBV5-4 and TRBJ1-6; D call uncertain. The germline V gene has CDR1 SGHNT and CDR2 YYREEE (reference sequence). V shed 4 bases and J shed 10 bases, with 15 bases lying between them. CDR3 length: 14 residues. The CDR3, as DNA: TGTGCCAGCAGCCAAGGCCAGAGGACCTCACCCCTCCACTTT. The encoded protein is CASSQGQRTSPLHF.

Only a few counts were recorded for this clone. V and J are TRBV18 and TRBJ1-1; possibly TRBD1 for D (6 bases). The CDR3 length is 16 residues. Germline values: CDR1 KGHSH, CDR2 LQKENI. Trimming shortened V by 3 bases and J by 4 bases, and 18 bases separated the two germline ends. The CDR3 reads CASSPSRRGLVTEAFF. The DNA of the CDR3 is TGTGCCAGCTCACCGTCTCGCAGGGGTTTGGTCACTGAAGCTTTCTTT.

The chain uses TRBV7-3 and TRBJ2-1, with D perhaps matching TRBD1 (5 bases). This CDR3 is 15 amino acids long. The germline V and J ends were trimmed by 5 bases and 4 bases, with 15 bases remaining between them. Germline V gene data show CDR1 as SGHTA and CDR2 as FQGTGA. The CDR3 protein is CASSPTPRDYNEQFF. The CDR3 DNA reads as TGTGCCAGCAGCCCCACTCCCAGGGATTACAATGAGCAGTTCTTC. The entire variable domain, with the rest obtained from reference TRBV7-3 and TRBJ2-1, is as follows: GAGVSQTPSNKVTEKGKYVELRCDPISGHTALYWYRQSLGQGPEFLIYFQGTGAADDSGLPNDRFFAVRPEGSVSTLKIQRTERGDSAVYLCASSPTPRDYNEQFFGPGTRLTVL.

The chain employs TRBV5-4 and TRBJ2-5, with no clear D. The CDR3 extends over 15 amino acids. Trimming removed 0 bases from V and 5 bases from J, with 14 bases in between. CDR1 is SGHNT and CDR2 is YYREEE in the germline V gene (reference sequence). CDR3 in DNA: TGTGCCAGCAGCTTGGGCTGGGCCGGGCGGGAGACCCAGTACTTC. Translation: CASSLGWAGRETQYF.

V usage is TRBV11-2 and J usage is TRBJ2-2; D is undetermined. Germline CDR1 reads SGHAT; CDR2 reads FQNNGV. V was pared by 5 bases and J by 6 bases, with 7 bases between. The CDR3 contains 12 residues. The CDR3 DNA is TGTGCCAGCAGCCGAACCCCCGGGGAGCTGTTTTTT. Translated, it gives CASSRTPGELFF.

This clone has more than one count but fewer than ten. The chain uses TRBV9 and TRBJ2-7, with D possibly TRBD2 on 5 matching bases. The germline V and J ends were trimmed by 3 bases and 2 bases, with 12 bases remaining between them. Germline V gene lookup returns CDR1 SGDLS and CDR2 YYNGEE. CDR3 size: 14 residues. The CDR3 region has the DNA TGTGCCAGCAGCGCGCACGCGGGTGCCTACGAGCAGTACTTC. This translates into CASSAHAGAYEQYF.

This clone was observed a few times. V gene TRBV6-5 combines with J gene TRBJ2-2; D uncertain. CDR1 and CDR2 (germline): MNHEY, SVGAGI. V lost 2 bases and J 4 bases, leaving 14 bases between the germline ends. This CDR3 has 16 amino acids. CDR3: CASSYRVDGSTGELFF. The CDR3 region has the DNA TGTGCCAGCAGTTACCGGGTTGACGGAAGCACCGGGGAGCTGTTTTTT.

V is TRBV7-2 and J is TRBJ1-2; D gene unclear. Deletions cut 4 bases from V and 4 bases from J, with 7 bases between. The CDR3 is 12 amino acids. Per germline, CDR1 SGHTA and CDR2 FQGNSA. CDR3 in DNA: TGTGCCAGCAGCTCCGGGTTCTATGGCTACACCTTC. Encoded protein: CASSSGFYGYTF.

In its sample, this clone was seen a few times. The CDR3: CASSCLGGRDTQYF. In DNA form, the CDR3 reads TGTGCCAGCAGCTGCCTCGGGGGCCGGGATACGCAGTATTTT. The V and J genes are TRBV21-1 and TRBJ2-3. TRBV21-1 has pseudogene status. The CDR3 extends over 14 amino acids.

This clone was counted between two and nine times. This sequence joins TRBV2 and TRBJ2-7; no definite D call. Deletions cut 1 base from V and 6 bases from J, with 10 bases between. The CDR3 is 13 amino acids. The germline gives CDR1 SNHLY, CDR2 FYNNEI. CDR3 in DNA: TGTGCCAGCAGTGAAGATTTGGTCCTCGAGCAGTACGTC. Translating it yields CASSEDLVLEQYV.

This clone was seen a handful of times. This rearrangement joins TRBV28 to TRBJ2-1; 9 bases fit TRBD1. The length of the CDR3 is 16 residues. Germline CDR1 MDHEN, CDR2 SYDVKM. The junction had 11 bases not matched to a gene; V was cut back by 7 bases and J by 4 bases. The CDR3 DNA reads TGTGCCAGCACCCCCGCCGGGACAGGGAGTTACAATGAGCAGTTCTTC. The encoded protein is CASTPAGTGSYNEQFF.

The chain has TRBV6-1 and TRBJ2-7; D ambiguous. The V and J ends lost 3 bases and 4 bases respectively, with 10 bases between them. The length of the CDR3 is 13 residues. Germline values: CDR1 MNHNS, CDR2 SASEGT. CDR3 residues: CASSEGRRYEQYV. The CDR3 region has the DNA TGTGCCAGCAGTGAGGGCAGGAGATACGAGCAGTACGTC.

This chain connects TRBV11-2 to TRBJ1-5; D might be TRBD1 (5 bases). V was clipped by 8 bases and J by 6 bases, with 14 bases between them. CDR1 SGHAT and CDR2 FQNNGV come from the germline V gene. The CDR3 consists of 13 residues. The DNA of the CDR3 is TGTGCCAGCGCCCCGGGGCCGGGTCAGCCCCAGCATTTT. This sequence encodes CASAPGPGQPQHF.

The chain carries TRBV7-2 and TRBJ2-7; maybe TRBD2 (5 bases). Trimming stripped 5 bases from V and 3 bases from J, with 17 bases between. CDR1 is SGHTA, CDR2 FQGNSA, per germline. The CDR3 loop spans 15 amino acids. CDR3 bases: TGTGCCAGCAGCATCTACCCGGTAGGAGGCTACGAGCAGTACGTC. Its protein is CASSIYPVGGYEQYV.

This clone was detected once. V gene TRBV5-1 combines with J gene TRBJ2-5; D might be TRBD2 (5 bases). V lost 1 base, J lost 5 bases, and 12 bases lay in between. Germline loops: CDR1 SGHRS, CDR2 YFSETQ. The CDR3 is made up of 14 amino acids. CDR3 DNA: TGCGCCAGCAGCTTGTTTACGGGGTTGGAGACCCAGTACTTC. It translates to CASSLFTGLETQYF. Looking up the rest from reference TRBV5-1 and TRBJ2-5 gives the full variable domain: KAGVTQTPRYLIKTRGQQVTLSCSPISGHRSVSWYQQTPGQGLQFLFEYFSETQRNKGNFPGRFSGRQFSNSRSEMNVSTLELGDSALYLCASSLFTGLETQYFGPGTRLLVL.

A word on this clone: The same CDR3 can be traced to other DNA sequences in this sample. The chain recombines TRBV5-1 with TRBJ1-6; unclear D gene. This CDR3 region has 15 residues. Germline V lookup: CDR1 SGHRS, CDR2 YFSETQ. V lost 0 bases to trimming and J lost 5 bases, with 9 bases between them. The CDR3 bases are TGCGCCAGCAGCTTGGGTGGACGGAATAATTCACCCCTCCACTTT. Translation: CASSLGGRNNSPLHF. The whole variable domain, filled in from reference TRBV5-1 and TRBJ1-6, reads KAGVTQTPRYLIKTRGQQVTLSCSPISGHRSVSWYQQTPGQGLQFLFEYFSETQRNKGNFPGRFSGRQFSNSRSEMNVSTLELGDSALYLCASSLGGRNNSPLHFGNGTRLTVT.

This clone showed up just a few times. Different DNA sequences within this sample yield the same CDR3. The gene calls are TRBV5-1 and TRBJ2-7; no definite D call. Germline CDR1 is SGHRS and CDR2 is YFSETQ. This CDR3 has 12 amino acids. Trimming stripped 7 bases from V and 0 bases from J, with 8 bases between. The CDR3 reads CASSLNSYEQYF. CDR3 DNA: TGCGCCAGCTCCTTGAACTCCTACGAGCAGTACTTC.

This clone has a handful of counts. The chain links TRBV9 to TRBJ2-5; maybe TRBD1 (6 bases). V lost 4 bases, J lost 1 base, and 11 bases lay in between. Germline V lookup: CDR1 SGDLS, CDR2 YYNGEE. The CDR3 runs to 14 residues. The CDR3 nucleotides read TGTGCCAGCAGCACCAGGGGTGGCCAAGAGACCCAGTACTTC. This sequence encodes CASSTRGGQETQYF.

The chain joins TRBV7-2 to TRBJ2-7; 8 nucleotides match TRBD2. The J segment lost 5 bases and the V segment lost 5 bases, leaving 14 bases of the junction unmatched. Germline V gene data show CDR1 as SGHTA and CDR2 as FQGNSA. The CDR3 has 16 residues. Here the CDR3 DNA reads TGTGCCAGCAGCCCTCAAAACCATGGACTAGCCCACGAGCAGTACTTC. As protein: CASSPQNHGLAHEQYF.